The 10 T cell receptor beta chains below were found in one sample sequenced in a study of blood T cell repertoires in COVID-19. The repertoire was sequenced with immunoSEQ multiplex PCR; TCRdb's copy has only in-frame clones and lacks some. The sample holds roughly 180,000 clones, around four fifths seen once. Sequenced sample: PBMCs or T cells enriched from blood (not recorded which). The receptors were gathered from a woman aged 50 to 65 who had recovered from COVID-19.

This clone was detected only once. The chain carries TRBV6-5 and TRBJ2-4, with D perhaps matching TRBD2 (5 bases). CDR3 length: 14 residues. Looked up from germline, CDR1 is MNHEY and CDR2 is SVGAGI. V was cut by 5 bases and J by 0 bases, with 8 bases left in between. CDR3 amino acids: CASSIGGAKNIQYF. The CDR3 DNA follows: TGTGCCAGCAGTATAGGAGGAGCCAAAAACATTCAGTACTTC.

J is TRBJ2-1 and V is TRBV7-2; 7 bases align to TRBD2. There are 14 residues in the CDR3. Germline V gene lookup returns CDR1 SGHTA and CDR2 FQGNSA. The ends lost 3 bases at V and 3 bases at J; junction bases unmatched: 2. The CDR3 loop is CASSFGGGYNEQFF. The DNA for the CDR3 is TGTGCCAGCAGCTTCGGCGGGGGCTACAATGAGCAGTTCTTC.

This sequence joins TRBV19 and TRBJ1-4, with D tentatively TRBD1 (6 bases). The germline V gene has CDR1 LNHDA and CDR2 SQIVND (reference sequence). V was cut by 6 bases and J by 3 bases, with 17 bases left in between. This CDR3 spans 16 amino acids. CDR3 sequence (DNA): TGTGCCAGTAGATCCATGAGGGGGGGCGCTAATGAAAAACTGTTTTTT. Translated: CASRSMRGGANEKLFF.

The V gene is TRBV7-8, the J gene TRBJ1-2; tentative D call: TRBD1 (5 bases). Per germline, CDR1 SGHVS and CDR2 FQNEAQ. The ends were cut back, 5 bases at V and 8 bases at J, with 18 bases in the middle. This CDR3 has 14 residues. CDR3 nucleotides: TGTGCCAGCAGCGACGGTGGGGGGATCGGCGGCTACACCTTC. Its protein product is CASSDGGGIGGYTF.

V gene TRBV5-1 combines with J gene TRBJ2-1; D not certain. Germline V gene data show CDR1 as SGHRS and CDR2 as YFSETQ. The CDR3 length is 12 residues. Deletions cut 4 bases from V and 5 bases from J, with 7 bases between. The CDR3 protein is CASSRENNEQFF. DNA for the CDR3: TGCGCCAGCAGCCGCGAGAACAATGAGCAGTTCTTC.

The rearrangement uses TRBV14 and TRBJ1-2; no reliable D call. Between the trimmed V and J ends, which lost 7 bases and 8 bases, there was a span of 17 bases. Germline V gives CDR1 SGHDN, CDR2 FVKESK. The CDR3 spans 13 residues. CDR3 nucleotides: TGTGCCAGCAAAGCCGGGAACACCGGGGGCTACACCTTC. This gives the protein CASKAGNTGGYTF.

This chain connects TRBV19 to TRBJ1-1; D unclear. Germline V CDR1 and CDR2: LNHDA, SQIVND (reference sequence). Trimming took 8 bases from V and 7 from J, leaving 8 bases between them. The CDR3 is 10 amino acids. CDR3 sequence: CASGSGEAFF. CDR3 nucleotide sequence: TGTGCCAGTGGGAGCGGTGAAGCTTTCTTT.

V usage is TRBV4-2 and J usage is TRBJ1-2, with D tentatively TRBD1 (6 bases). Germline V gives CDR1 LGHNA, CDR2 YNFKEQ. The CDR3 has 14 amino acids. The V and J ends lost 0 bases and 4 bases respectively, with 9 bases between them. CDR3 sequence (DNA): TGTGCCAGCAGCCAAGAGGGAGGGGGCTATGGCTACACCTTC. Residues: CASSQEGGGYGYTF.

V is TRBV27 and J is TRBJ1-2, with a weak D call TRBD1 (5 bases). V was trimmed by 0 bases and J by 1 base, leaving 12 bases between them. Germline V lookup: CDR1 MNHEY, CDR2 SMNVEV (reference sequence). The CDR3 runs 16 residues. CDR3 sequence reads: CASSLSLGGLNYGYTF. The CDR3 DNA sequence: TGTGCCAGCAGTTTATCTCTGGGGGGACTTAACTATGGCTACACCTTC.

The DNA for the CDR3 is TGTGCCAGCTCACCACCGTCGGGGGGGAAAAACATTCAGTACTTC. Its translation is CASSPPSGGKNIQYF. The chain employs TRBV18 and TRBJ2-4; 8 nucleotides agree with TRBD2. Germline V gene sequence: CDR1 KGHSH, CDR2 LQKENI. The CDR3 loop spans 15 amino acids. Unmatched junction bases numbered 2, after V lost 0 bases and J lost 4 bases.